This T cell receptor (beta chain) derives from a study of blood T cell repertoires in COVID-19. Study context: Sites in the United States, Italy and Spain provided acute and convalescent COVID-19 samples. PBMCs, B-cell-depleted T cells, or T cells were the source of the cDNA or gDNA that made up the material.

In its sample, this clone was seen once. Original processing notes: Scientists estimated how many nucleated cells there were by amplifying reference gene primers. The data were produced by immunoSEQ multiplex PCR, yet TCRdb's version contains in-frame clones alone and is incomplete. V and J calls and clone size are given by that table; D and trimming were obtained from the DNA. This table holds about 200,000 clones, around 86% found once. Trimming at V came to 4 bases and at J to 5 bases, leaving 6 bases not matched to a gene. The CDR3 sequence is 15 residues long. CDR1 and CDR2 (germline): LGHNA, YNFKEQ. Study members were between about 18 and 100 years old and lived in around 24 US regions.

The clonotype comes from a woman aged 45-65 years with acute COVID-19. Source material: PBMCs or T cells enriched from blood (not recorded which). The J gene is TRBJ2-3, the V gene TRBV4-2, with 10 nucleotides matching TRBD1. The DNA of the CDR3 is TGTGCCAGCAGCCTTGGGACAGGGGTTAGAGATACGCAGTATTTT. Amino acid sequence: CASSLGTGVRDTQYF.